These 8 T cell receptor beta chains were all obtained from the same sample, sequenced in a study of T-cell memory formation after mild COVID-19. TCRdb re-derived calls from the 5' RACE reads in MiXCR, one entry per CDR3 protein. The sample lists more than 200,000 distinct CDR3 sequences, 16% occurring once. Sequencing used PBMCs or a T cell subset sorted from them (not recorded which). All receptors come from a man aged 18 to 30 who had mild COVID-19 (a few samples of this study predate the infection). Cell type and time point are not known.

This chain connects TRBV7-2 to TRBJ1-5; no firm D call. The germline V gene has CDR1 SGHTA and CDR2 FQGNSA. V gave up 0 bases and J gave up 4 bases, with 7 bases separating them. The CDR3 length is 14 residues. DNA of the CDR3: TGTGCCAGCAGCTTAGCGCGCCGTAATCAGCCCCAGCATTTT. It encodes CASSLARRNQPQHF.

CDR3 sequence: CASSQPGQRPYEQYV. In nucleotides, the CDR3 is TGCGCCAGCAGTCAGCCGGGACAGCGACCCTACGAGCAGTACGTC. The chain uses TRBV4-3 and TRBJ2-7; TRBD1 matches 7 bases. The CDR3 length is 15 residues. Germline CDR1 is LGHNA and CDR2 is YSLEER. The V gene end was trimmed by 6 bases and the J gene end by 2 bases; junction bases not matched to a gene: 10.

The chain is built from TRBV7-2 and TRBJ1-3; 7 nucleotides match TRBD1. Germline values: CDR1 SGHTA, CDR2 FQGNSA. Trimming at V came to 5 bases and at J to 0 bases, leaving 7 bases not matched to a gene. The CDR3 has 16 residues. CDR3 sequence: CASSIQGPHSGNTIYF. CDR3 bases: TGTGCCAGCAGCATACAGGGGCCCCACTCTGGAAACACCATATATTTT.

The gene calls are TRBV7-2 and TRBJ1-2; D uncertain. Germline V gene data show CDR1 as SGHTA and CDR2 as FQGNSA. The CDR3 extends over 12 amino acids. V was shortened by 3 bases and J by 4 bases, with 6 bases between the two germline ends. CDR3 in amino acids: CASSLFSYGYTF. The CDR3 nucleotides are TGTGCCAGCAGCTTGTTTAGCTATGGCTACACCTTC.

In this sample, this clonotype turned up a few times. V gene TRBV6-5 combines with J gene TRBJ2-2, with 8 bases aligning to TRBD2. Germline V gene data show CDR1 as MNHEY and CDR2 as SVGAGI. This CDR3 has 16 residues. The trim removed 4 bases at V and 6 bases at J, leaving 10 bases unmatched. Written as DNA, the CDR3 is TGTGCCAGCAGTTCTGGAACTAGCGGCGGAGCCGGGGAGCTGTTTTTT. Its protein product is CASSSGTSGGAGELFF.

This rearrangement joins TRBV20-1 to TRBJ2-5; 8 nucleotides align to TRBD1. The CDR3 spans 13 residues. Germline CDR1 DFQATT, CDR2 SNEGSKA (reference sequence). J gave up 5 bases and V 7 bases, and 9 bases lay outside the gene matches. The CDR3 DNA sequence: TGCAGTGACCCCAGGACAGGGATTGAGACCCAGTACTTC. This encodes CSDPRTGIETQYF.

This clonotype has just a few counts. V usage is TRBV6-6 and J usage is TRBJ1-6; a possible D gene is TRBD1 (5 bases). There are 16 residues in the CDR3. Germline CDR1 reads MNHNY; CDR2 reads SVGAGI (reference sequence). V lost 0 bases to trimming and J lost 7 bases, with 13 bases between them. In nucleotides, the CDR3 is TGTGCCAGCAGTTACTCGTACAGGTCCTTAAATTCACCCCTCCACTTT. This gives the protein CASSYSYRSLNSPLHF.

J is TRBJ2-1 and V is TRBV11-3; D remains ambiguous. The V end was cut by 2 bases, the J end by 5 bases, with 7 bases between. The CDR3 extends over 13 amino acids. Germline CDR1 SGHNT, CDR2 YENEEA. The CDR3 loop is CASSLNRDNEQFF. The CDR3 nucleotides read TGTGCCAGCAGCTTAAACCGGGACAATGAGCAGTTCTTC.